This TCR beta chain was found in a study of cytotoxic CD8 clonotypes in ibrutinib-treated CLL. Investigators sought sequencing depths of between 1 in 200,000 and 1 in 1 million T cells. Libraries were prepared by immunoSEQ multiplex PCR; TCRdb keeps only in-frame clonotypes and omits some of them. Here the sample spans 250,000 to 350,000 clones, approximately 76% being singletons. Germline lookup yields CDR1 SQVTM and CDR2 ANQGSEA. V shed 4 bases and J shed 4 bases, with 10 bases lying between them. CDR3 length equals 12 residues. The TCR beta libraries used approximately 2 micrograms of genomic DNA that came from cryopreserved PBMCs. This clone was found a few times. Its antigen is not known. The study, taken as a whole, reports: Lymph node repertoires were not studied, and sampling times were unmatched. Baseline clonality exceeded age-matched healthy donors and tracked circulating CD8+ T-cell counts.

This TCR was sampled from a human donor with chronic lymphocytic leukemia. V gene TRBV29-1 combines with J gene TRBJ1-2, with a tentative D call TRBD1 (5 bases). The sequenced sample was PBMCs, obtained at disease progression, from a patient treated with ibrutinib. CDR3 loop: CSVAATAYGYTF. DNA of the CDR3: TGCAGCGTTGCGGCGACAGCCTATGGCTACACCTTC.